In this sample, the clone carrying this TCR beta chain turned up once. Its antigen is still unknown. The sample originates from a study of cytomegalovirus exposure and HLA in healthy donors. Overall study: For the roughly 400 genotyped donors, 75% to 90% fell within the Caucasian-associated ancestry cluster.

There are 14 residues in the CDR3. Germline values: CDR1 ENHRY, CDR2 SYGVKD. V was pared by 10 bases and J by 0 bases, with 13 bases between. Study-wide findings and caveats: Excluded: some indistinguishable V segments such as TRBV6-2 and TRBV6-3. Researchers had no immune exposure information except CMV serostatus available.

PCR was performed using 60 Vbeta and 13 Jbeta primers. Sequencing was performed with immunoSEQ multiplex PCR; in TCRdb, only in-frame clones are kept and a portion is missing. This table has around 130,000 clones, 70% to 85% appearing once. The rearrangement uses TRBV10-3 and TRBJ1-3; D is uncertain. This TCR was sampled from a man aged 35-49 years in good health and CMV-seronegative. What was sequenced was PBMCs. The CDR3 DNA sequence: TGTGCCACGAGCGGTGGCAGCTCTGGAAACACCATATATTTT. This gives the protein CATSGGSSGNTIYF.